This T cell receptor beta chain originates from a study of OX40 agonist ivuxolimab in advanced cancers. This clone was picked up a small number of times. Clones were sequenced by immunoSEQ multiplex PCR, and TCRdb holds only the in-frame ones, with some missing. The sample records fewer than 70,000 clones, approximately 89% being singletons. Trimming removed 1 base from V and 1 base from J; junction bases left unmatched: 6. CDR1 is LGHNA, CDR2 YNFKEQ, per germline. The CDR3 length is 16 residues. Specimen: CD4+ or CD8+ T cells sorted from blood, collected in a trial of the OX40 agonist ivuxolimab. The chain recombines TRBV4-2 with TRBJ2-7; 8 bases are a match to TRBD2. This clonotype was sampled from an adult with an advanced solid tumor such as melanoma, head and neck, liver or kidney cancer. The chain's CDR3 is CASSQGFTGGSYEQYF. The CDR3 region has the DNA TGTGCCAGCAGCCAAGGGTTTACGGGGGGGTCCTACGAGCAGTACTTC.